The present TCR beta chain was sequenced within a study of vaccination and CD4 T cells after COVID-19 (dated by TCRdb to about 2022). Looking at the study overall: The convalescent cohort included six males and four females, with two Hispanic individuals, seven Caucasians, two Asians and one multiracial person. In over 8 COVID-19 convalescent patients and a few infection-naive healthy vaccine recipients, the spike-specific CD4+ TCR repertoire before mRNA vaccination was compared with the repertoire after mRNA vaccination. For stimulating the cultures, overlapping spike peptide pools were used, derived from SARS-CoV-2 as well as from the common cold coronaviruses HCoV-NL63, HCoV-OC43 and HCoV-229E. Post-COVID blood samples were collected from convalescent patients a median of approximately 93 days after diagnosis, with a range of roughly 30 to 161 days. Control cultures received a CEFX viral epitope pool as the positive control, an HIV-1 Nef peptide pool as the negative control, or no peptide. Post-vaccine blood samples were taken a median of around 70 days after the second vaccine dose, with a range of 14 to 241 days. Each participant got two doses of either the Pfizer-BioNTech BNT162b2 vaccine (n=8) or the Moderna mRNA-1273 vaccine (n=2). An earlier paper using these donors assessed, at the TCR clonotype level, memory CD4+ T cell crossreactivity between SARS-CoV-2 and common cold coronavirus spike proteins. Results the study describes overall, beyond this receptor: Relatively few convalescent patients were included in the study, and early timepoints after natural infection were not analyzed. In convalescent patients, a median around 86% of post-vaccine SARS-CoV-2-reactive clones were detected only after vaccination, and vaccine-specific priming was suggested by this finding. The median number of SARS-CoV-2-reactive clonotypes rose from fewer than 25 after infection to roughly 38 after vaccination, but the change was not significant. In convalescent patients, nearly all vaccine-specific clones (304 of 307) were found to be mono-reactive for SARS-CoV-2 spike rather than cross-reactive with common cold coronaviruses.

The treatment or condition tag for this specimen amounts to: roughly ten-day PBMC culture with coronavirus spike peptide pools or control peptides (ViraFEST assay). CD4+ T cells from unexposed donors were collected before the COVID-19 pandemic (2011-2018). The ViraFEST assay was used in the study, in which antigen-specific T cells were expanded with peptide pools and expanded clonotypes were subsequently identified by TCR sequencing. Each well held 2.2 million or so PBMCs cultured in IMDM containing roughly 5.4% human AB serum and approximately 9.8 IU/ml IL-2, with 10 ug/ml peptide pools added. Half of the culture medium was replaced with fresh IL-2-containing medium on days 3 and 7. After around 10 days of culture, CD4+ T cells were isolated by negative selection using the EasySep CD4+ T cell isolation kit. As cell numbers permitted, CD4+ T cells from unexposed donors were tested for reactivity to SARS-CoV-2 S and N and to four common cold coronavirus spike pools. Ficoll-Paque Plus gradient centrifugation was used to isolate PBMCs from whole blood, and the isolated PBMCs were then either used fresh or cryopreserved at -140C. Triplicate wells were generally used for each culture condition. Leukapheresis product for the unexposed donors was bought commercially.

Preparation of the library involved PCR. DNA from cultured CD4+ T cells underwent TCR sequencing with the Oncomine TCR Beta short-read assay at the Johns Hopkins FTIC core. The QIAamp micro DNA kit was used to extract genomic DNA from the cultured CD4+ T cells. The Oncomine TCR Beta libraries from cultured CD4+ T cells were pooled using unique dual indexes and then sequenced on an Illumina iSeq 100. The published analysis was carried out like this. Non-productive sequences were removed, and CDR3s that did not start with C, did not end with F or W, or were shorter than 7 amino acids were discarded. Antigen-specific clonotypes were identified using the MANAFEST web application through comparison of peptide-stimulated wells with reference and other culture wells. Positive clones required FDR below 0.05, an odds ratio above 5, and productive frequency above 0.1% in at least two of three replicate wells. Cross-reactive clonotypes were defined as significantly expanded in both SARS-CoV-2 spike wells and at least one common cold coronavirus spike condition. Similarity between CDR3 sequences was evaluated in R version 3.6.1 using Levenshtein distances (stringdist) and unrooted phylogenetic trees (ape). TCRdb ran its own pipeline on the public reads, namely fastp trimming at Q25 and MiXCR clone calling, and kept in-frame beta chains. Identical CDR3 protein sequences are pooled into one entry, listed with their most common genes and DNA. TCRdb, not the authors, supplied the V and J calls. Present in this sample are about 3,600 distinct CDR3 sequences, approximately 22% of which were seen just once. Roughly 15% of the sample is held by the ten biggest clonotypes.

Comment on this clonotype: What antigen it recognizes has not been identified. Base-call qualities are not available, and no considerably larger clone is one nucleotide away.

As encoded in the germline V gene (reference sequence), CDR1 is DFQATT while CDR2 is SNEGSKA. The trim is 5 bases for V and 6 bases for J, with a gap of 13 bases between the germline ends. Spanning cysteine to phenylalanine, the CDR3 consists of 12 amino acids. CDR3 DNA only is kept here, 36 bases in frame from base 1. The chain is made from TRBV20-1 and TRBJ1-1; TRBD1 is possibly the D segment (6 matching bases). The clonotype comes from a human donor in good health. The specimen was CD4+ T cells from blood, cultured in vitro. Here is the DNA: TGCAGTGCTCTACACAGGGATCCTGAAGCTTTCTTT. The encoded protein is CSALHRDPEAFF.